A selection of T cell receptor beta chains follows, all from one sample in a study of blood T cells in healthy people across ages. Via MiXCR, TCRdb re-called the 5' RACE reads, giving one row per CDR3 protein. The sample includes approximately 850,000 distinct CDR3 sequences, approximately 48% of them seen just once. The material sequenced was blood. The receptors here all came from a man in his sixties in good health. Each CDR3 is given with its conserved first and last residue. D genes are given only for firm matches. Clone size is shown for a subset of rows, as once, few, many or a class of expanded clone.

v_call	j_call	d_call	clone_size	cdr3_aa	cdr3_nt
TRBV10-3	TRBJ2-3	TRBD2	NA	CAISLREAGGLGDTQYF	TGTGCCATCAGCCTCCGAGAAGCGGGGGGGCTTGGAGATACGCAGTATTTT
TRBV5-4	TRBJ1-4	NA	NA	CASSAGSATNEKLFF	TGTGCCAGCAGCGCCGGGTCGGCAACTAATGAAAAACTGTTTTTT
TRBV25-1	TRBJ2-2	NA	NA	CASSESPIAAGELFF	TGTGCCAGCAGTGAATCCCCGATAGCGGCCGGGGAGCTGTTTTTT
TRBV11-1	TRBJ2-1	TRBD2	few	CASRPGTRDEQFF	TGTGCCAGCAGACCCGGGACTAGAGATGAGCAGTTCTTC
TRBV6-5	TRBJ2-5	NA	few	CASSYGPGGETQYF	TGTGCCAGCAGTTACGGTCCCGGGGGAGAGACCCAGTACTTC
TRBV28	TRBJ2-5	NA	NA	CASSLSEITRDQQYF	TGTGCCAGCAGTTTATCGGAAATCACGAGAGACCAGCAGTACTTC
TRBV28	TRBJ1-1	NA	NA	CASGRLNTEAFF	TGTGCCAGCGGGAGGTTGAACACTGAAGCTTTCTTT
TRBV7-2	TRBJ1-2	TRBD1	NA	CASSLEGVRGRGYTF	TGTGCCAGCAGCTTAGAAGGGGTCAGGGGGCGGGGCTACACCTTC
TRBV29-1	TRBJ1-4	NA	NA	CSVEESREEKLFF	TGCAGCGTTGAAGAGTCCAGGGAAGAAAAACTGTTTTTT
TRBV6-2/TRBV6-3	TRBJ1-2	NA	NA	CASSPGQTVYGYTF	TGTGCCAGCAGTCCCGGACAGACAGTTTATGGCTACACCTTC
TRBV24-1	TRBJ2-7	NA	NA	CATSREKVKGGYEQYF	TGTGCCACCAGCCGCGAAAAGGTAAAAGGCGGTTACGAGCAGTACTTC
TRBV6-5	TRBJ1-1	NA	NA	CASSYNDRNTEAFF	TGTGCCAGCAGTTACAACGACAGGAACACTGAAGCTTTCTTT